A single sample gave rise to the 13 T cell receptor beta chains below, sequenced in a study of blood T cells in healthy people across ages. Alongside a J-beta primer mix, a sample-barcoded 5' primer served in a second PCR lasting about 7 to 12 cycles. TCRdb used MiXCR to reprocess the 5' RACE reads, holding one entry per CDR3 protein. This table holds some 710,000 distinct CDR3 sequences, about a fifth found once. Source material: blood. These TCRs come from a man between 65 and 85 years old in good health.

A few counts support this clonotype. The genes are TRBV15 and TRBJ2-7, with unresolved D. This CDR3 region has 13 residues. Trimming took off 1 base at V and 2 bases at J, with 6 bases between the two ends. Germline V gene lookup returns CDR1 LNHNV and CDR2 YYDKDF (reference sequence). Here the CDR3 DNA reads TGTGCCACCAGCAGAGGAGGACCCTACGAGCAGTACTTC. Translated: CATSRGGPYEQYF.

This clonotype was counted between two and nine times. The rearrangement uses TRBV6-5 and TRBJ1-4; the match to TRBD1 covers 9 bases. Per the germline V gene, CDR1 is MNHEY and CDR2 is SVGAGI. Losses at the gene ends were 4 bases for V and 5 bases for J; bases not matched to a gene: 8. The CDR3 is 16 residues long. Here the CDR3 DNA reads TGTGCCAGCAGTTCCTACAGGGGGCCGAGGAATGAAAAACTGTTTTTT. It is translated as CASSSYRGPRNEKLFF.

V gene TRBV2 combines with J gene TRBJ2-3, with D perhaps given as TRBD1 or TRBD2 (6 bases each). The V and J ends lost 6 bases and 0 bases respectively, with 13 bases between them. The CDR3 covers 15 residues. The germline V gene encodes CDR1 SNHLY and CDR2 FYNNEI. CDR3 protein: CASRGGTRSTDTQYF. As DNA, the CDR3 is TGTGCCAGCAGGGGGGGCACAAGAAGCACAGATACGCAGTATTTT.

This clonotype has more than one count but fewer than ten. The chain employs TRBV20-1 and TRBJ2-3; TRBD2 aligns across 7 bases. V lost 4 bases and J lost 0; bases outside the gene matches: 7. Germline CDR1 and CDR2: DFQATT and SNEGSKA (reference sequence). This CDR3 has 15 amino acids. The CDR3 bases are TGCAGTGCTACTCGGACTAGGATCAGCACAGATACGCAGTATTTT. Its translation: CSATRTRISTDTQYF.

The chain couples TRBV5-6 to TRBJ1-1; D gene ambiguous. The CDR3 runs 15 residues. Trimming stripped 1 base from V and 0 bases from J, with 10 bases between. The V gene's germline CDR1 is SGHDT and CDR2 YYEEEE. The CDR3 DNA sequence: TGTGCCAGCAGCTTGTTGGGCAGAGTGAACACTGAAGCTTTCTTT. Residues: CASSLLGRVNTEAFF.

Many counts were recorded for this clonotype. The chain couples TRBV7-8 to TRBJ1-4; 9 bases line up with TRBD1. J was trimmed by 5 bases and V by 5 bases; bases with no gene match: 3. CDR3 size: 14 residues. Germline V gene lookup returns CDR1 SGHVS and CDR2 FQNEAQ. CDR3 in amino acids: CASSPDRGNEKLFF. CDR3 nucleotide sequence: TGTGCCAGCAGCCCGGACAGGGGAAATGAAAAACTGTTTTTT.

The chain joins TRBV3-1 to TRBJ2-1; no clear D. Trimming shortened V by 1 base and J by 0 bases, and 16 bases separated the two germline ends. Germline values: CDR1 LGHDT, CDR2 YNNKEL (reference sequence). The CDR3 sequence is 18 residues long. For the CDR3, the DNA is TGTGCCAGCAGCCAAGCTTTAGGGCGGATGAGCTCCTACAATGAGCAGTTCTTC. It codes for CASSQALGRMSSYNEQFF.

This clonotype was found a few times. V usage is TRBV27 and J usage is TRBJ2-3; tentative D call: TRBD1 (6 bases). The CDR3 loop spans 15 amino acids. The V gene's germline CDR1 is MNHEY and CDR2 SMNVEV (reference sequence). V dropped 5 bases and J dropped 0 bases, with 12 bases sitting between them. The CDR3 sequence: CASSLRTASTDTQYF. The DNA of the CDR3 is TGTGCCAGCAGTCTTCGGACAGCTAGCACAGATACGCAGTATTTT.

This clonotype has only a few counts. This chain uses TRBV28 with TRBJ2-7, with a possible D match to TRBD1 (6 bases). The V gene's germline CDR1 is MDHEN and CDR2 SYDVKM. This CDR3 has 14 residues. Trimming removed 8 bases from V and 1 base from J, with 15 bases in between. Here the CDR3 reads CASVDYGQSYEQYF. The CDR3, as DNA: TGTGCCAGCGTGGATTATGGACAGTCCTACGAGCAGTACTTC.

This clonotype was observed many times. This chain uses TRBV7-2 with TRBJ2-5; 8 bases map to TRBD1. The CDR3 runs to 15 residues. CDR1 is SGHTA and CDR2 is FQGNSA in the germline V gene. J lost 3 bases, V lost 8 bases, and 11 bases had no gene match. As DNA, the CDR3 is TGTGCCAGCGCCTGGACAGGGAGATGGAAAGAGACCCAGTACTTC. Translating it yields CASAWTGRWKETQYF. Full variable domain (outside the CDR3, taken from reference TRBV7-2 and TRBJ2-5): GAGVSQSPSNKVTEKGKDVELRCDPISGHTALYWYRQSLGQGLEFLIYFQGNSAPDKSGLPSDRFSAERTGGSVSTLTIQRTQQEDSAVYLCASAWTGRWKETQYFGPGTRLLVL.

The chain couples TRBV6-2 or TRBV6-3 to TRBJ1-2, with TRBD1 identical over 7 bases. The V gene's germline CDR1 is MNHEY and CDR2 SVGEGT. After removal of 6 bases from V and 6 bases from J, the junction contained 13 bases not matched to a gene. The CDR3 spans 15 residues. CDR3 protein: CASSRGPRDSHGYTF. The DNA for the CDR3 is TGTGCCAGCAGCCGTGGTCCCCGGGACAGCCATGGCTACACCTTC.

The CDR3 coding sequence is TGTGCCAGCACCCCTCATAACGTAAGATCCTACGAGCAGTACTTC. This encodes CASTPHNVRSYEQYF. This chain connects TRBV12-3 or TRBV12-4 to TRBJ2-5, with D uncertain. The J call may be incorrect, as the DNA end agrees better with TRBJ2-7. The CDR3 is 15 residues long.

This clonotype was detected a few times. The V gene is TRBV10-1, the J gene TRBJ2-1; 10 bases line up with TRBD2. This CDR3 spans 18 amino acids. Germline trimming cut 3 bases from V and 0 bases from J; bases unmatched to any gene: 8. Germline CDR1 WNHNN, CDR2 SYGVQD (reference sequence). This CDR3 is CASSEISGGPGSYNEQFF. The CDR3, as DNA: TGCGCCAGCAGTGAAATTAGCGGGGGGCCTGGCTCCTACAATGAGCAGTTCTTC.